This T cell receptor beta chain appears in the sequencing data of a study of neurological immune-mediated disorders. Overall study results and limits: Multiple sclerosis patients had less TCR clonal expansion than even healthy controls, unlike HTLV-1-associated myelopathy.

The sample holds many counts of this clonotype. The antigen is not known. The CDR3 extends over 15 amino acids. Germline V gene lookup returns CDR1 SGHRS and CDR2 YFSETQ. V was pared by 2 bases and J by 2 bases, with 5 bases of the junction left unmatched. Volunteers attending a blood bank in Maryland, USA, served as healthy controls. From 15-18 subjects, each sequencing run yielded over 160 million TCR-beta sequences. One entry per CDR3 protein, called by TCRdb with MiXCR from the 5' RACE reads. The data show approximately 40,000 distinct CDR3 sequences, about an eighth seen once. The rearrangement uses TRBV5-1 and TRBJ2-5; 8 positions agree with TRBD2. The material sequenced was PBMCs. The sequence was collected from a female donor in good health. CDR3 sequence reads: CASSFRGGEQETQYF. CDR3 DNA sequence: TGCGCCAGCAGCTTTCGGGGGGGAGAGCAAGAGACCCAGTACTTC.